The TCR beta chain described here comes from a study of shared clonotypes between healthy human individuals. In the study overall: Per donor, CD8 memory used one plate, CD8 naive used two, CD4 memory used three and CD4 naive used three.

The V gene end was trimmed by 5 bases and the J gene end by 5 bases; junction bases not matched to a gene: 19. CDR1 and CDR2 from the germline V gene are SNHLY and FYNNEI. The CDR3 totals 19 residues. Naive CD8 cells were CD45RO-negative, positively selected for CCR7, excluding terminally differentiated effector memory CD45RA+ cells. Generated by immunoSEQ multiplex PCR, the TCRdb table keeps only in-frame clones and is missing some. The table records 1.5 million to 2.5 million clones, about 95% of them present only once. The origin of this receptor is a man aged 18 to 29 in good health. The material sequenced was naive CD8+ T cells sorted from blood. The V and J genes are TRBV2 and TRBJ2-5, with 11 bases identical to TRBD2. As DNA, the CDR3 is TGTGCCAGCAGTCCCTCGCAGACTAGCGGGGAGCGATCCAGGGAGACCCAGTACTTC. It translates to CASSPSQTSGERSRETQYF.